The rows below give T cell receptor beta chains drawn from one sample of a study of cytomegalovirus exposure and HLA in healthy donors. TCRdb's copy holds only in-frame clones and misses some; the assay was immunoSEQ multiplex PCR. Here the sample spans around 100,000 clones, over 65% being singletons. The sample was PBMCs. These TCRs come from a man in his forties or fifties in good health and CMV-seronegative. The CDR3 runs from the conserved cysteine through the conserved F or W. The order of the fields is CDR3 protein, CDR3 DNA, clone size, J gene, V gene, D gene. A D gene is named only where the DNA matches it firmly. Size tells how often a clone was seen (once, few, many) or the class of an expanded clone, and some rows leave it out.

CDR3 protein: CATGQAPGETQYF
CDR3 DNA: TGTGCCACGGGACAGGCACCAGGAGAGACCCAGTACTTC
clone size: once
J gene: TRBJ2-5
V gene: TRBV10-3
D gene: TRBD1

CDR3 protein: CASTAQLNTGELFF
CDR3 DNA: TGTGCCAGCACAGCCCAACTAAACACCGGGGAGCTGTTTTTT
clone size: .
J gene: TRBJ2-2
V gene: TRBV7-2
D gene: .

CDR3 protein: CASSPPLWRGDSYEQYF
CDR3 DNA: TGTGCCAGCAGCCCCCCCCTATGGCGGGGGGACTCCTACGAGCAGTACTTC
clone size: .
J gene: TRBJ2-7
V gene: TRBV27
D gene: TRBD2

CDR3 protein: CASRATSGISYEQYF
CDR3 DNA: TGTGCCAGCAGGGCAACTAGCGGAATCTCCTACGAGCAGTACTTC
clone size: .
J gene: TRBJ2-7
V gene: TRBV2
D gene: TRBD2

CDR3 protein: CASSQGPGTGDSPLHF
CDR3 DNA: TGCGCCAGCAGCCAAGGTCCCGGGACAGGGGATTCACCCCTCCACTTT
clone size: .
J gene: TRBJ1-6
V gene: TRBV4-1
D gene: TRBD1

CDR3 protein: CASSFEGGLTNVLTF
CDR3 DNA: TGTGCCAGCAGCTTCGAAGGGGGCTTGACCAACGTCCTGACTTTC
clone size: .
J gene: TRBJ2-6
V gene: TRBV7-9
D gene: TRBD1

CDR3 protein: CASSPGQVSSGANVLTF
CDR3 DNA: TGTGCCAGCTCACCGGGACAGGTGAGCTCTGGGGCCAACGTCCTGACTTTC
clone size: .
J gene: TRBJ2-6
V gene: TRBV18
D gene: TRBD1

CDR3 protein: CASTRLTSDTGELFF
CDR3 DNA: TGTGCCAGCACCAGACTGACTAGCGACACCGGGGAGCTGTTTTTT
clone size: .
J gene: TRBJ2-2
V gene: TRBV2
D gene: TRBD2

CDR3 protein: CASSQGQGADEQFF
CDR3 DNA: TGCGCCAGCAGCCAGGGACAGGGGGCCGATGAGCAGTTCTTC
clone size: .
J gene: TRBJ2-1
V gene: TRBV4-1
D gene: TRBD1

CDR3 protein: CASSLDGTAYGYTF
CDR3 DNA: TGCGCCAGCAGCTTGGACGGGACAGCCTATGGCTACACCTTC
clone size: .
J gene: TRBJ1-2
V gene: TRBV5-1
D gene: TRBD1

CDR3 protein: CASSLYREETQYF
CDR3 DNA: TGTGCCAGTAGTCTATACAGGGAAGAGACCCAGTACTTC
clone size: .
J gene: TRBJ2-5
V gene: TRBV19
D gene: .

CDR3 protein: CASSGGTGPNYGYTF
CDR3 DNA: TGCGCCAGCAGCGGGGGGACGGGCCCAAACTATGGCTACACCTTC
clone size: .
J gene: TRBJ1-2
V gene: TRBV5-1
D gene: .

CDR3 protein: CASSGPGDREETQYF
CDR3 DNA: TGTGCCAGCTCAGGCCCGGGGGACAGGGAAGAGACCCAGTACTTC
clone size: .
J gene: TRBJ2-5
V gene: TRBV18
D gene: TRBD1

CDR3 protein: CAWMGLAGSNEQFF
CDR3 DNA: TGTGCCTGGATGGGCCTAGCGGGGTCCAATGAGCAGTTCTTC
clone size: .
J gene: TRBJ2-1
V gene: TRBV30
D gene: TRBD2

CDR3 protein: CASSFSYTNYGYTF
CDR3 DNA: TGTGCCAGCAGTTTTTCCTATACCAACTATGGCTACACCTTC
clone size: .
J gene: TRBJ1-2
V gene: TRBV27
D gene: .

CDR3 protein: CASSPRTPSSYNSPLHF
CDR3 DNA: TGCGCCAGCAGCCCCCGGACACCCAGCTCCTATAATTCACCCCTCCACTTT
clone size: .
J gene: TRBJ1-6
V gene: TRBV5-1
D gene: .

CDR3 protein: CASRGDRGGKYF
CDR3 DNA: TGTGCCAGCAGGGGAGACCGGGGGGGGAAGTACTTC
clone size: once
J gene: TRBJ2-5
V gene: TRBV2
D gene: TRBD2

CDR3 protein: CRGVRAETQYF
CDR3 DNA: TGTCGGGGTGTTCGGGCAGAGACCCAGTACTTC
clone size: .
J gene: TRBJ2-5
V gene: TRBV21-1
D gene: .

CDR3 protein: CSVENRGRTPGYTF
CDR3 DNA: TGCAGCGTCGAAAACAGGGGGCGAACCCCTGGCTACACCTTC
clone size: .
J gene: TRBJ1-2
V gene: TRBV29-1
D gene: TRBD1

CDR3 protein: CASSPTGGSETQYF
CDR3 DNA: TGTGCCAGCTCACCGACAGGGGGATCAGAGACCCAGTACTTC
clone size: .
J gene: TRBJ2-5
V gene: TRBV18
D gene: TRBD1

CDR3 protein: CASSPLGTGGEAFF
CDR3 DNA: TGTGCCAGCTCGCCTCTTGGGACAGGGGGTGAAGCTTTCTTT
clone size: .
J gene: TRBJ1-1
V gene: TRBV18
D gene: TRBD1

CDR3 protein: CASSVTRLAENTGELFF
CDR3 DNA: TGTGCCAGCAGCGTAACAAGACTAGCGGAAAACACCGGGGAGCTGTTTTTT
clone size: .
J gene: TRBJ2-2
V gene: TRBV9
D gene: TRBD2

CDR3 protein: CASSVAGVFTDTQYF
CDR3 DNA: TGCGCCAGCAGTGTGGCAGGGGTTTTCACAGATACGCAGTATTTT
clone size: .
J gene: TRBJ2-3
V gene: TRBV10-2
D gene: .

CDR3 protein: CSVDKSAGYTDTQYF
CDR3 DNA: TGCAGCGTTGACAAAAGTGCGGGGTACACAGATACGCAGTATTTT
clone size: .
J gene: TRBJ2-3
V gene: TRBV29-1
D gene: .

CDR3 protein: CASRFIANYGYTF
CDR3 DNA: TGTGCCAGCCGATTCATAGCTAACTATGGCTACACCTTC
clone size: .
J gene: TRBJ1-2
V gene: TRBV5-5
D gene: .

CDR3 protein: CASQRGGTSYEQYF
CDR3 DNA: TGTGCCAGCCAACGGGGAGGGACGTCCTACGAGCAGTACTTC
clone size: .
J gene: TRBJ2-7
V gene: TRBV6-5
D gene: TRBD2

CDR3 protein: CASSLQGAGGNTIYF
CDR3 DNA: TGTGCCAGCAGCCTACAGGGGGCAGGAGGAAACACCATATATTTT
clone size: .
J gene: TRBJ1-3
V gene: TRBV7-2
D gene: TRBD1

CDR3 protein: CASSYRVDYNEQFF
CDR3 DNA: TGCGCCAGCAGCTACAGAGTCGACTACAATGAGCAGTTCTTC
clone size: few
J gene: TRBJ2-1
V gene: TRBV5-1
D gene: .

CDR3 protein: CASGPRGAPREGEQFF
CDR3 DNA: TGTGCTAGTGGGCCTCGGGGGGCCCCAAGAGAAGGGGAGCAGTTCTTC
clone size: once
J gene: TRBJ2-1
V gene: TRBV12-5
D gene: .

CDR3 protein: CASGFREGNGYTF
CDR3 DNA: TGTGCTAGTGGTTTTAGGGAGGGGAATGGCTACACCTTC
clone size: once
J gene: TRBJ1-2
V gene: TRBV12-5
D gene: .

CDR3 protein: CASTPLVSYGYTF
CDR3 DNA: TGTGCCAGCACCCCGCTAGTTTCCTATGGCTACACCTTC
clone size: many
J gene: TRBJ1-2
V gene: TRBV6-5
D gene: .